This is a list of T cell receptor beta chains from one sample in a study of cytomegalovirus exposure and HLA in healthy donors. The data were produced by immunoSEQ multiplex PCR, yet TCRdb's version contains in-frame clones alone and is incomplete. The data contain about 160,000 clones, roughly two thirds of them singletons. Sequences were obtained from PBMCs. The receptors derive from a woman in her 30s in good health and CMV-seronegative. CDR3s include the opening cysteine and the closing phenylalanine or tryptophan. The D gene is left open where the match is weak. The size entry is marked missing in some rows and otherwise reads once, few, many or a size class.

TRBJ2-3	TRBD2	TRBV5-1	-	TGCGCCAGCTCGGCGGGAGGGGACACAGATACGCAGTATTTT	CASSAGGDTDTQYF
TRBJ2-2	-	TRBV7-3	-	TGTGCCAGCAGCGTGGGCCCAGCGGACACCGGGGAGCTGTTTTTT	CASSVGPADTGELFF
TRBJ1-5	-	TRBV5-1	-	TGCGCCAGCAGGCAGGGGTTTGATCAGCCCCAGCATTTT	CASRQGFDQPQHF
TRBJ2-7	-	TRBV19	-	TGTGCCAGTAGTTCAACAGGACGCTCCTACGAGCAGTACTTC	CASSSTGRSYEQYF
TRBJ2-3	-	TRBV7-3	-	TGTGCCAGCAGCTCAGACTCTCCGGGCGGGGATACGCAGTATTTT	CASSSDSPGGDTQYF
TRBJ2-1	TRBD2	TRBV28	-	TGTGCCAGCAGTCCGGGGGGTGGGCAGTTCTTC	CASSPGGGQFF
TRBJ2-3	TRBD1	TRBV7-9	-	TGTGCCAGCAGCCCACGGGACAGCATCTCAACAGATACGCAGTATTTT	CASSPRDSISTDTQYF
TRBJ2-7	TRBD2	TRBV6-1	few	TGTGCCAGCAGCGTAACTAGCGGGAGGTTCTACGAGCAGTACTTC	CASSVTSGRFYEQYF
TRBJ2-1	TRBD1	TRBV5-6	-	TGTGCCAGCAGCTTGTCTCAGGGGGTCAATGAGCAGTTCTTC	CASSLSQGVNEQFF
TRBJ1-2	TRBD1	TRBV19	-	TGTGCCAGTAGTAAGGGAAGGGGGCCGGGGGGCTACACCTTC	CASSKGRGPGGYTF
TRBJ2-7	-	TRBV5-6	few	TGTGCCAGCAGCTTGGGCCCGGACTACGAGCAGTACTTC	CASSLGPDYEQYF
TRBJ2-1	TRBD2	TRBV18	-	TGTGCCAGCTCACCTCGGACTAGCGGGAGGGCCGGTCGCGGTGAGCAGTTCTTC	CASSPRTSGRAGRGEQFF
TRBJ1-6	TRBD1	TRBV6-1	-	TGTGCCAGCACGTGGGACAGGCTGGAGGATTCACCCCTCCACTTT	CASTWDRLEDSPLHF
TRBJ2-1	TRBD1	TRBV4-1	-	TGCGCCAGCAGCCAAGAAGGGACAGACTTAAGCCCCTACAATGAGCAGTTCTTC	CASSQEGTDLSPYNEQFF
TRBJ1-2	-	TRBV29-1	-	TGCAGCGTTGTACAGGGAGCCTATGGCTACACCTTC	CSVVQGAYGYTF
TRBJ1-4	TRBD1	TRBV7-2	few	TGTGCCAGCAGCGACGGGACAGCCCCAATGCGGGAAAAACTGTTTTTT	CASSDGTAPMREKLFF
TRBJ2-5	-	TRBV7-9	-	TGTGCCAGCAGCATTGGTTTAGCGGTAATGCAAGAGACCCAGTACTTC	CASSIGLAVMQETQYF
TRBJ2-5	TRBD2	TRBV11-3	few	TGTGCCAGCAGCCGGGCAGCGGGGGTTGGAGAGACCCAGTACTTC	CASSRAAGVGETQYF
TRBJ2-1	-	TRBV4-3	once	TGCGCCAGCAGCCAAGAAGGTAGGGGCGTAAAAGATTTCGATGAGCAGTTCTTC	CASSQEGRGVKDFDEQFF
TRBJ2-7	-	TRBV6-1	-	TGTGCCAGCAGTGAGGTAGGGGCCGAGCAGTACTTC	CASSEVGAEQYF
TRBJ2-1	TRBD2	TRBV29-1	-	TGCAGCGTTGAAGAGGGACTAGCGGCGACCTACAATGAGCAGTTCTTC	CSVEEGLAATYNEQFF
TRBJ2-7	TRBD1	TRBV28	few	TGTGCCAGCAGTTCCGGGACAGGGAACGAGCAGTACTTC	CASSSGTGNEQYF
TRBJ1-1	-	TRBV7-9	medium-sized	TGTGCCAGCAGACCTCCGGGGAACACTGAAGCTTTCTTT	CASRPPGNTEAFF
TRBJ1-1	-	TRBV2	few	TGTGCCAGCAATCGGGCCGAGGGTTTCACTGAAGCTTTCTTT	CASNRAEGFTEAFF
TRBJ2-3	TRBD1	TRBV6-1	-	TGTGCCAGCAGTGAAGGACAGGGGGCCACAGATACGCAGTATTTT	CASSEGQGATDTQYF
TRBJ2-5	TRBD1	TRBV18	few	TGTGCCAGCTCGCATACCGGGACAGGTAAAGGTTTGGAGACCCAGTACTTC	CASSHTGTGKGLETQYF
TRBJ2-1	TRBD1	TRBV7-6	-	TGTGCCAGCAGCTTAGGATGGACAGGTCTTAATGAGCAGTTCTTC	CASSLGWTGLNEQFF
TRBJ1-5	-	TRBV4-3	-	TGCGCCAGCAGCCAAGACCTATGGCGTGGAGACCTAGTACGGTTCCAGCCCCAGCATTTT	CASSQDLWRGDLVRFQPQHF
TRBJ2-3	TRBD2	TRBV7-8	-	TGTGCCAGCAGCTGGGTGAGCGGGGGCACAGATACGCAGTATTTT	CASSWVSGGTDTQYF
TRBJ1-2	TRBD1	TRBV27	once	TGTGCCAGCAGTGGACAGGGGCACTATGGCTACACCTTC	CASSGQGHYGYTF
TRBJ2-5	TRBD1	TRBV5-1	-	TGCGCCAGCAGCTTGTGGGGACAGGGCCAAGAGACCCAGTACTTC	CASSLWGQGQETQYF
TRBJ2-3	-	TRBV5-4	-	TGTGCCAGCAGCCGTATCGACACACTTCCTACCACAGATACGCAGTATTTT	CASSRIDTLPTTDTQYF
TRBJ2-3	-	TRBV30	-	TGTGCCTGGAGTGTACTCATCAGCACAGATACGCAGTATTTT	CAWSVLISTDTQYF
TRBJ1-1	-	TRBV9	-	TGTGCCAGCAGCGTAGTGGCTGTGAACACTGAAGCTTTCTTT	CASSVVAVNTEAFF
TRBJ2-5	TRBD2	TRBV4-3	few	TGCGCCAGCAGCCCCGGGAGGGGTCTGGAGACCCAGTACTTC	CASSPGRGLETQYF
TRBJ1-5	TRBD1	TRBV2	-	TGTGCCAGCAGTCCCTGGACAGGGGGAAATCAGCCCCAGCATTTT	CASSPWTGGNQPQHF
TRBJ2-3	TRBD2	TRBV28	-	TGTGCCAGCAGTCCCACGGGAGGGGGGCAGGTAGATACGCAGTATTTT	CASSPTGGGQVDTQYF
TRBJ1-1	-	TRBV28	-	TGTGCCAGCATACGGACAGAGGCTCTTGAAGCTTTCTTT	CASIRTEALEAFF
TRBJ2-1	TRBD1	TRBV2	-	TGTGCCAGCAGAGCCGACAGGGGAATCAATGAGCAGTTCTTC	CASRADRGINEQFF
TRBJ2-5	-	TRBV25-1	-	TGTGCCAGCAACATATTGGGAGAAGAGACCCAGTACTTC	CASNILGEETQYF
TRBJ1-2	TRBD1	TRBV28	-	TGTGCCAGCGGTTTAACAGGGGGCCCAAGTGACTATGGCTACACCTTC	CASGLTGGPSDYGYTF
TRBJ1-1	-	TRBV18	-	TGTGCCAGCTCACCACAGCGAACTAACACTGAAGCTTTCTTT	CASSPQRTNTEAFF
TRBJ1-1	-	TRBV29-1	-	TGCAGCGTTGCTCAGACTGAAGCTTTCTTT	CSVAQTEAFF
TRBJ2-2	TRBD2	TRBV6-1	-	TGTGCCAGCACGACCAGCGGGGCCGGGGAGCTGTTTTTT	CASTTSGAGELFF
TRBJ2-2	-	TRBV1	-	TGCACCAGCATTGTTAGCGGGGGCCTAGCCGGGGAGCTGTTTTTT	CTSIVSGGLAGELFF
TRBJ1-2	-	TRBV30	once	TGTGCCTGGACTTATAATCTTAATGATGGCTACACCTTC	CAWTYNLNDGYTF
TRBJ2-7	-	TRBV10-2	-	TGCGCCAGCAGTTCTAGTCGGTGGTACGAGCAGTACTTC	CASSSSRWYEQYF
TRBJ1-5	-	TRBV12-5	-	TGTGCTAGTGGTTTGGGTAATGGGCTTAACCAGCCCCAGCATTTT	CASGLGNGLNQPQHF
TRBJ2-5	-	TRBV4-2	-	TGTGCCAGCAGCCAAGATTGGGGGCATCAAGAGACCCAGTACTTC	CASSQDWGHQETQYF
TRBJ1-4	-	TRBV27	-	TGTGCCAGCAGTTTCGCGGGGGCGGCTGAAAAACTGTTTTTT	CASSFAGAAEKLFF
TRBJ2-5	-	TRBV7-3	-	TGTGCCAGCAGCTTGGGAGGTCAAGAGACCCAGTACTTC	CASSLGGQETQYF
TRBJ2-1	-	TRBV25-1	-	TGTGCCAGCAGAGACCGTCTGCTGGGCCCTGGATACAATGAGCAGTTCTTC	CASRDRLLGPGYNEQFF
TRBJ1-1	-	TRBV28	-	TGTGCCAGCAGTTTATTCGGGGTAGAAGCTTTCTTT	CASSLFGVEAFF
TRBJ1-2	-	TRBV29-1	-	TGCAGCGGGGGAGACAAGAACTATGGCTACACCTTC	CSGGDKNYGYTF
TRBJ2-1	-	TRBV7-9	-	TGTGCCAGCAGCGTTTATTGGGCGGAGCAGTTCTTC	CASSVYWAEQFF
TRBJ1-5	TRBD1	TRBV5-4	-	TGTGCCAGCAGCTTGTGGACAGGTAATCAGCCCCAGCATTTT	CASSLWTGNQPQHF
TRBJ2-5	-	TRBV7-9	-	TGTGCCAGCAGCTTCGGGGGGCTCACAGAGACCCAGTACTTC	CASSFGGLTETQYF
TRBJ2-3	-	TRBV5-6	few	TGTGCCAGCAGCTTGGTTACAGGGGGTCGGGGGGCAGATACGCAGTATTTT	CASSLVTGGRGADTQYF
TRBJ1-4	TRBD1	TRBV29-1	-	TGCAGCGTTGAAGCAGGGACAGGTATTAATGAAAAACTGTTTTTT	CSVEAGTGINEKLFF